The next 15 T cell receptor beta chains were all read from a single sample in a study of cytomegalovirus exposure and HLA in healthy donors. PCR involved 60 Vbeta and 13 Jbeta primers. This table comes from immunoSEQ multiplex PCR, and its TCRdb copy is limited to in-frame clones, with some not included. This table holds tens of thousands of clones. The specimen sequenced was PBMCs. These receptor sequences come from a man aged 18 to 30 in good health and CMV-seropositive.

The genes are TRBV7-8 and TRBJ2-3, with TRBD2 as a possible D gene (5 bases). The germline gives CDR1 SGHVS, CDR2 FQNEAQ. V shed 0 bases and J shed 2 bases, with 6 bases lying between them. The CDR3 covers 14 residues. The CDR3 region is CASSLASVTDTQYF. The CDR3 DNA reads TGTGCCAGCAGCTTAGCTAGCGTCACAGATACGCAGTATTTT.

J is TRBJ1-5 and V is TRBV28; TRBD1 matches 7 bases. V lost 5 bases, J lost 5 bases, and 9 bases stayed unmatched. The germline CDR1 and CDR2 sequences are MDHEN and SYDVKM. The length of the CDR3 is 15 residues. The CDR3 loop is CASSPSKGADQPQHF. In DNA form, the CDR3 reads TGTGCCAGCAGTCCGTCTAAGGGGGCTGATCAGCCCCAGCATTTT.

The gene calls are TRBV7-9 and TRBJ1-5; the match to TRBD1 covers 9 bases. V dropped 5 bases and J dropped 7; count of bases not matched to a gene: 9. Germline loops: CDR1 SEHNR, CDR2 FQNEAQ (reference sequence). The CDR3 has 15 residues. CDR3 in amino acids: CASSPGTGRYQPQHF. The CDR3 region has the DNA TGTGCCAGCAGCCCAGGGACAGGGAGGTACCAGCCCCAGCATTTT.

The chain uses TRBV28 and TRBJ1-2; D perhaps matches TRBD1 (5 bases). Germline values: CDR1 MDHEN, CDR2 SYDVKM. The V end lost 4 bases, the J end lost 0 bases, and 18 bases lay between the germline ends. This CDR3 comprises 17 residues. In nucleotides, the CDR3 is TGTGCCAGCAGTTCGAGCGGGCAGGGTCCACCTAACTATGGCTACACCTTC. It encodes CASSSSGQGPPNYGYTF.

V and J are TRBV5-4 and TRBJ2-1, with no clear D. Germline values: CDR1 SGHNT, CDR2 YYREEE (reference sequence). CDR3 length equals 15 residues. V shed 4 bases and J shed 1 base, with 12 bases lying between them. The CDR3 region has the DNA TGTGCCAGCAGCCCCGACTCGTTGTCCTACAATGAGCAGTTCTTC. Protein product: CASSPDSLSYNEQFF.

The J gene is TRBJ1-1, the V gene TRBV19; D remains unclear. Germline V CDR1 and CDR2: LNHDA, SQIVND (reference sequence). The CDR3 has 13 residues. Trimming removed 4 bases from V and 1 base from J, with 7 bases in between. CDR3 DNA sequence: TGTGCCAGTAGTACGAGACAGAACACTGAAGCTTTCTTT. This gives the protein CASSTRQNTEAFF.

The rearrangement joins TRBV28 to TRBJ1-1; TRBD1 matches at 9 bases. In germline, CDR1 is MDHEN, CDR2 SYDVKM. V trimming: 4 bases; J trimming: 2 bases; junction bases outside the gene matches: 2. This CDR3 has 14 amino acids. CDR3 region: CASSSTGGNTEAFF. In DNA form, the CDR3 reads TGTGCCAGCAGTTCGACAGGGGGAAACACTGAAGCTTTCTTT.

The rearrangement links TRBV13 to TRBJ2-1; 11 positions match TRBD2. The germline V gene has CDR1 PRHDT and CDR2 FYEKMQ (reference sequence). The CDR3 sequence is 18 residues long. The junction had 15 bases not matched to a gene; V was cut back by 5 bases and J by 6 bases. The chain's CDR3 is CASSVYPKTSGVPNEQFF. CDR3 bases: TGTGCCAGCAGCGTCTACCCTAAGACTAGCGGGGTTCCCAATGAGCAGTTCTTC.

The rearrangement joins TRBV19 to TRBJ1-2; tentatively, D is TRBD1 (5 bases). Germline V gene data show CDR1 as LNHDA and CDR2 as SQIVND (reference sequence). Trimming cost V 3 bases and J 4 bases, with 9 bases left between them. The CDR3 consists of 13 residues. CDR3 sequence reads: CASSMGQIYGYTF. The CDR3 nucleotides read TGTGCCAGTAGTATGGGGCAGATCTATGGCTACACCTTC.

The chain carries TRBV27 and TRBJ2-1; maybe TRBD2 (5 bases). This CDR3 has 13 amino acids. V shed 3 bases and J shed 8 bases, with 11 bases lying between them. In germline, CDR1 is MNHEY, CDR2 SMNVEV (reference sequence). CDR3 sequence (DNA): TGTGCCAGCAGTTTGGCTAGCAGCTATGAGCAGTTCTTC. Protein product: CASSLASSYEQFF.

V is TRBV5-1 and J is TRBJ2-1, with TRBD2 matching 11 bases. Trimming took 4 bases from V and 4 from J; bases not matched to a gene: 4. CDR3 length equals 15 residues. Germline V lookup: CDR1 SGHRS, CDR2 YFSETQ. The CDR3 region has the DNA TGCGCCAGCAGCACGGGGACTAGCGGATACAATGAGCAGTTCTTC. As protein: CASSTGTSGYNEQFF.

This sequence joins TRBV7-6 and TRBJ2-2; 7 bases are a match to TRBD1. Germline V gene sequence: CDR1 SGHVS, CDR2 FNYEAQ. CDR3 size: 14 residues. Trimming took 4 bases from V and 4 from J; bases not matched to a gene: 3. This chain's CDR3 is CASSSGQSTGELFF. In DNA, the CDR3 is TGTGCCAGCAGCTCGGGACAGTCCACCGGGGAGCTGTTTTTT. The full variable domain, its missing parts supplied by reference TRBV7-6 and TRBJ2-2, is GAGVSQSPRYKVTKRGQDVALRCDPISGHVSLYWYRQALGQGPEFLTYFNYEAQQDKSGLPNDRFSAERPEGSISTLTIQRTEQRDSAMYRCASSSGQSTGELFFGEGSRLTVL.

The chain links TRBV18 to TRBJ1-2; 8 nucleotides match TRBD1. The junction had 5 bases not matched to a gene; V was cut back by 3 bases and J by 2 bases. The CDR3 is 15 amino acids. Germline V gene data show CDR1 as KGHSH and CDR2 as LQKENI. The CDR3 DNA is TGTGCCAGCTCACCCCGGGACAGGACGAACTATGGCTACACCTTC. It yields the protein CASSPRDRTNYGYTF.

CDR3 in DNA: TGTGCCAGCAGTGAAGGGGTAGCGGGAGAGGGTAATGAGCAGTTCTTC. As protein: CASSEGVAGEGNEQFF. V and J are TRBV6-1 and TRBJ2-1; TRBD2 matches at 9 bases. CDR3 size: 16 residues. Germline V lookup: CDR1 MNHNS, CDR2 SASEGT. Trimming at V came to 1 base and at J to 7 bases, leaving 8 bases not matched to a gene.

The V and J genes are TRBV7-9 and TRBJ1-1; tentatively, D is TRBD1 (5 bases). Germline assignment: CDR1 SEHNR and CDR2 FQNEAQ (reference sequence). The germline V and J ends were trimmed by 2 bases and 1 base, with 8 bases remaining between them. This CDR3 comprises 14 residues. The CDR3 is CASSLQGRNTEAFF. In nucleotides, the CDR3 is TGTGCCAGCAGCTTACAGGGTAGGAACACTGAAGCTTTCTTT.